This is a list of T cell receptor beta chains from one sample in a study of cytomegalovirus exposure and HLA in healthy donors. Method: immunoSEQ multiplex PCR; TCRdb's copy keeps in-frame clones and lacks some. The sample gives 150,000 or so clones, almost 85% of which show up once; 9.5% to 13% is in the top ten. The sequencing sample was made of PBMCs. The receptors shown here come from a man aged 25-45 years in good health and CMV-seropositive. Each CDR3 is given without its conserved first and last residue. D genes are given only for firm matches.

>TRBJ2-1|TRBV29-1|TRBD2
SVTSGRRSYNEQF
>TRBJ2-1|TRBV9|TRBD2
ASSAHERTSSYNEQF
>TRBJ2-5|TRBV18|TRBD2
ASSPSAGGEFQETQH
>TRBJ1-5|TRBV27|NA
ASSLTGQPQH
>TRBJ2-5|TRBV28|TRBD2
ASGGLAGGWGQETQY
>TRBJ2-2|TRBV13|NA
ASSLPPGSTGELF
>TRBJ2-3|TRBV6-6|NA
ASSRADTQY
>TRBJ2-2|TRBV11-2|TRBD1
ASNRGDGELF
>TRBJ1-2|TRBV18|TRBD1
ASSPVGQALDSNYGYT
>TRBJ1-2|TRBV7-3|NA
ASSGDSNYGYT
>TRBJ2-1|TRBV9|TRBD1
ASSVRGRSSYNEQF
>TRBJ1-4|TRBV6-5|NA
ASRGHYNEKLF
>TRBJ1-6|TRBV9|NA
ASSGTGHSPLH
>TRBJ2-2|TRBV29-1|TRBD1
SVGWRTGAFTGELF
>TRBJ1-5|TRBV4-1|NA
ASSQDLGSRLNQPQH
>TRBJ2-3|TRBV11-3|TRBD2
ASSSRVSGGGDTQY